What follows is one TCR beta chain and its context. Assay: immunoSEQ multiplex PCR; the TCRdb copy retains only in-frame clones and omits some. The data hold over a million clones, with around 95% observed a single time. The record originates from a study of shared clonotypes between healthy human individuals. The CDR3 extends over 16 amino acids. Unmatched junction bases numbered 6, after V lost 5 bases and J lost 2 bases. Germline assignment: CDR1 SGHDT and CDR2 YYEEEE. Sequenced sample: naive CD4+ T cells sorted from blood. Documented subset: CD45RA+ positively selected. The receptor comes from a man aged 25 to 40 in good health. The genes are TRBV5-6 and TRBJ2-1; 11 bases match TRBD1. The DNA for the CDR3 is TGTGCCAGCAGAGGTGGACAGGGGGCCCCCTACAATGAGCAGTTCTTC. This encodes CASRGGQGAPYNEQFF.